The T cell receptor (beta chain) described here comes from a study of blood T cell repertoires in COVID-19. Whole-study context: Acute and convalescent COVID-19 samples came from the United States, Italy and Spain.

Recruitment covered 20 to 25 US areas and drew participants whose ages spanned roughly 18 to 89 years. J gave up 8 bases and V 1 base, and 10 bases lay outside the gene matches. Germline V gene lookup returns CDR1 MGHRA and CDR2 YSYEKL. The CDR3 is made up of 15 amino acids. In the study's own analysis: Cell counts per sample came from amplifying reference gene primers. Profiled with immunoSEQ multiplex PCR; TCRdb holds only in-frame clones, not every one. V, J and clone size derive from that table, while D and trimming were established from the DNA sequence. The sample includes about half a million clones, about nine tenths of them seen just once. This clone was counted a single time.

Sequenced sample: PBMCs or T cells enriched from blood (not recorded which). The origin of this receptor is a woman aged 55 to 70 who had recovered from COVID-19. This chain connects TRBV4-1 to TRBJ1-2; 7 nucleotides agree with TRBD1. The CDR3 reads CASSQATGSNGGYTF. DNA for the CDR3: TGCGCCAGCAGCCAAGCGACAGGGTCTAACGGGGGCTACACCTTC.